The 21 T cell receptor beta chains given below trace back to one sample, sequenced in a study of blood T cell repertoires in COVID-19. The protocol was immunoSEQ multiplex PCR, while the TCRdb copy is restricted to in-frame clones and leaves out a portion. The repertoire has about 280,000 clones, 85% to 90% of them found once; the top ten carry about 4%. The sequencing input was PBMCs or T cells enriched from blood (not recorded which). The source is a woman in her 30s with acute COVID-19.

This clone was seen once. This chain joins TRBV10-1 and TRBJ1-3; 7 positions match TRBD1. Germline loops: CDR1 WNHNN, CDR2 SYGVQD (reference sequence). The CDR3 length is 17 residues. Trimming removed 1 base from V and 0 bases from J; junction bases left unmatched: 6. The CDR3 spells CASSEYRQGYSGNTIYF. In nucleotides, the CDR3 is TGCGCCAGCAGTGAGTACAGACAGGGCTACTCTGGAAACACCATATATTTT.

The sample holds one count of this clone. This chain links TRBV18 with TRBJ2-7; D might be TRBD1 (5 bases). CDR1 is KGHSH, CDR2 LQKENI, per germline. V was shortened by 2 bases and J by 6 bases, with 8 bases between the two germline ends. The CDR3 is 12 amino acids. Here the CDR3 reads CASSPRGGEQYF. Written as DNA, the CDR3 is TGTGCCAGCTCACCAAGGGGTGGCGAGCAGTACTTC.

This chain uses TRBV20-1 with TRBJ2-1; D is possibly TRBD1 (6 bases). Germline CDR1 reads DFQATT; CDR2 reads SNEGSKA (reference sequence). Trimming stripped 5 bases from V and 7 bases from J, with 9 bases between. This CDR3 spans 11 amino acids. This CDR3 is CSAGTGNEQFF. The CDR3 DNA reads as TGCAGTGCTGGCACAGGGAATGAGCAGTTCTTC.

This chain links TRBV7-2 with TRBJ2-7; a weak D match, TRBD2 (5 bases). Germline values: CDR1 SGHTA, CDR2 FQGNSA. Between the trimmed V and J ends, which lost 2 bases and 2 bases, there was a span of 13 bases. The length of the CDR3 is 15 residues. The DNA of the CDR3 is TGTGCCAGCAGCTTATCGAGCGGAACCACCTACGAGCAGTACTTC. Residues: CASSLSSGTTYEQYF.

The chain recombines TRBV28 with TRBJ1-6, with D perhaps matching TRBD1 (5 bases). This CDR3 contains 17 residues. The germline V gene has CDR1 MDHEN and CDR2 SYDVKM. V lost 6 bases to trimming and J lost 8 bases, with 23 bases between them. The CDR3 nucleotides are TGTGCCAGCAGCCTCGGGGGACTCGGGATTATGCATTCACCCCTCCACTTT. This gives the protein CASSLGGLGIMHSPLHF.

The chain joins TRBV11-2 to TRBJ2-3; 9 nucleotides agree with TRBD1. The CDR3 consists of 15 residues. Germline V gives CDR1 SGHAT, CDR2 FQNNGV. The V and J ends lost 8 bases and 3 bases, in that order; junction bases with no gene match: 9. DNA for the CDR3: TGTGCCAGCGGGGCAGACAGGGGGATGACAGATACGCAGTATTTT. Its protein product is CASGADRGMTDTQYF.

The J gene is TRBJ2-2, the V gene TRBV6-5, with D perhaps matching TRBD1 (5 bases). V was trimmed by 4 bases and J by 0 bases, leaving 9 bases between them. The CDR3 runs to 15 residues. CDR1 is MNHEY, CDR2 SVGAGI, per germline. CDR3 DNA sequence: TGTGCCAGCAGTTCAATGGACACGAACACCGGGGAGCTGTTTTTT. Amino acid sequence: CASSSMDTNTGELFF.

V and J are TRBV6-5 and TRBJ1-6; 9 bases match TRBD1. This CDR3 has 15 residues. Trimming at V came to 6 bases and at J to 9 bases, leaving 9 bases not matched to a gene. Germline V gene sequence: CDR1 MNHEY, CDR2 SVGAGI. Here the CDR3 reads CASRIPGTGTSPLHF. CDR3 bases: TGTGCCAGCAGGATTCCCGGGACAGGGACTTCACCCCTCCACTTT.

The genes are TRBV3-1 (or the pseudogene TRBV3-2) and TRBJ2-7, with a tentative D call TRBD1 (6 bases). Trimming removed 5 bases from V and 1 base from J, with 9 bases in between. CDR1 and CDR2 (germline): LGHDT, YNNKEL (reference sequence). CDR3 length: 13 residues. CDR3 amino acids: CASSIQGSYEQYF. The CDR3 DNA sequence: TGTGCCAGCAGCATTCAGGGGTCCTACGAGCAGTACTTC.

The V and J genes are TRBV6-5 and TRBJ2-3; 8 positions match TRBD2. Germline V gives CDR1 MNHEY, CDR2 SVGAGI. With 5 bases clipped from V and 0 bases from J, the junction kept 4 bases outside the gene matches. The CDR3 consists of 15 residues. DNA of the CDR3: TGTGCCAGCAGTCGTAGCGGGACTAGCACAGATACGCAGTATTTT. Its translation is CASSRSGTSTDTQYF.

The genes are TRBV9 and TRBJ2-2, with D possibly TRBD1 on 6 matching bases. CDR3 length: 18 residues. V shed 4 bases and J shed 3 bases, with 22 bases lying between them. Germline-derived CDR1 and CDR2 are SGDLS and YYNGEE. The CDR3 nucleotides are TGTGCCAGCAGCTCCCTCCGGGGTGGGGCAGGGGACACCGGGGAGCTGTTTTTT. Translating gives CASSSLRGGAGDTGELFF.

This clone was picked up a small number of times. V is TRBV7-2 and J is TRBJ2-4; the match to TRBD2 covers 15 bases. Germline CDR1 and CDR2: SGHTA and FQGNSA. This CDR3 comprises 21 residues. J lost 0 bases, V lost 0 bases, and 9 bases had no gene match. The CDR3 region is CASSLAVGGLAGGLAKNIQYF. The DNA for the CDR3 is TGTGCCAGCAGCTTAGCAGTTGGCGGACTAGCGGGAGGGCTAGCCAAAAACATTCAGTACTTC.

V gene TRBV9 combines with J gene TRBJ1-4; possible D gene TRBD1, 5 bases. The germline CDR1 and CDR2 sequences are SGDLS and YYNGEE. V was cut by 4 bases and J by 7 bases, with 17 bases left in between. The CDR3 is 15 residues long. The CDR3 sequence: CASSPLGGLGEKLFF. CDR3 DNA: TGTGCCAGCAGCCCCCTTGGGGGGTTGGGTGAAAAACTGTTTTTT.

The chain recombines TRBV7-9 with TRBJ2-2; TRBD1 is a possible D gene (5 bases). The germline V gene encodes CDR1 SEHNR and CDR2 FQNEAQ (reference sequence). The V gene lost 5 bases and the J gene lost 6 bases, with 13 bases spanning the gap. The CDR3 runs to 14 residues. The chain's CDR3 is CASSHTTGSGELFF. CDR3 bases: TGTGCCAGCAGCCATACCACAGGATCCGGGGAGCTGTTTTTT.

This sequence joins TRBV9 and TRBJ2-1, with D perhaps TRBD1 (6 bases). The CDR3 spans 15 residues. From germline, CDR1 is SGDLS and CDR2 YYNGEE. Trimming took off 2 bases at V and 8 bases at J, with 17 bases between the two ends. The CDR3 DNA reads as TGTGCCAGCAGCGTGGGCGCAGGGGCCAGTTATGAGCAGTTCTTC. This gives the protein CASSVGAGASYEQFF.

This chain joins TRBV20-1 and TRBJ1-4; D is possibly TRBD1 (6 bases). The CDR3 extends over 14 amino acids. Germline loops: CDR1 DFQATT, CDR2 SNEGSKA (reference sequence). V was pared by 4 bases and J by 5 bases, with 14 bases between. DNA of the CDR3: TGCAGTGCTAATGAACAGGGAATCAATGAAAAACTGTTTTTT. Translation gives CSANEQGINEKLFF.

J is TRBJ2-1 and V is TRBV4-3, with TRBD2 matching over 10 bases. The J segment lost 6 bases and the V segment lost 3 bases, leaving 11 bases of the junction unmatched. The CDR3 covers 17 residues. From germline, CDR1 is LGHNA and CDR2 YSLEER. The CDR3: CASSHSLAGGEVNEQFF. CDR3 coding DNA: TGCGCCAGCAGCCACTCCTTAGCGGGAGGTGAGGTCAATGAGCAGTTCTTC.

This clone was observed a single time. The V call is TRBV7-9, the J call TRBJ1-1; D perhaps matches TRBD1 (6 bases). Per the germline V gene, CDR1 is SEHNR and CDR2 is FQNEAQ (reference sequence). V gave up 5 bases and J gave up 4 bases, with 11 bases separating them. The CDR3 is 13 amino acids. CDR3 bases: TGTGCCAGCAGCCTTGACAGGACCACTGAAGCTTTCTTT. Protein product: CASSLDRTTEAFF.

This clone is a singleton in its sample. This sequence joins TRBV3-1 (or the pseudogene TRBV3-2) and TRBJ1-4; 8 nucleotides agree with TRBD1. The ends lost 4 bases at V and 13 bases at J; junction bases unmatched: 8. From germline, CDR1 is LGHDT and CDR2 YNNKEL (reference sequence). This CDR3 has 13 residues. DNA of the CDR3: TGTGCCAGCAGCCCGCGACAGGGGTTCGTACTGTTTTTT. Protein sequence: CASSPRQGFVLFF.

The chain employs TRBV21-1 and TRBJ1-3. TRBV21-1 is noted as a pseudogene. The CDR3 has 17 amino acids. In nucleotides, the CDR3 is TGTGCCAGCAGCAAAGTCGCCGCGTCTTTATCTGGAAACACCATATATTTT. Its translation: CASSKVAASLSGNTIYF.

This clone has a single count. The rearrangement links TRBV7-2 to TRBJ2-5; 9 nucleotides align to TRBD1. Germline lookup yields CDR1 SGHTA and CDR2 FQGNSA. J lost 5 bases, V lost 4 bases, and 11 bases had no gene match. This CDR3 contains 16 residues. CDR3 coding DNA: TGTGCCAGCAGCTCCCGGGACAGGGACCTTGTGGAGACCCAGTACTTC. Protein sequence: CASSSRDRDLVETQYF.